This is a list of T cell receptor beta chains from one sample in a study of cytomegalovirus exposure and HLA in healthy donors. TCRdb's table, derived via immunoSEQ multiplex PCR, lists solely in-frame clones and lacks some. Found here are about 35,000 clones, 75% to 85% of them singletons; the top ten hold roughly 5.5%. The sample consisted of PBMCs. These receptors all stem from a male donor in good health and CMV-seronegative. CDR3s include the opening cysteine and the closing phenylalanine or tryptophan. A D gene is named only where the DNA matches it firmly. The size entry is marked missing in some rows and otherwise reads once, few, many or a size class.

v_call	cdr3_length	clone_size	d_call	j_call	cdr3_aa	cdr3_nt
TRBV4-3	15	-	TRBD2	TRBJ2-7	CASSQETSGYYEQYF	TGCGCCAGCAGCCAAGAGACTAGCGGTTACTACGAGCAGTACTTC
TRBV18	13	few	TRBD1	TRBJ1-1	CASSRTGDTEAFF	TGTGCCAGCTCGCGGACAGGCGACACTGAAGCTTTCTTT
TRBV5-1	17	few	TRBD2	TRBJ2-3	CASSFSELAVVTDTQYF	TGCGCCAGCAGCTTCTCCGAACTAGCGGTGGTTACAGATACGCAGTATTTT
TRBV11-2	15	-	-	TRBJ1-1	CASSSYGWGDTEAFF	TGTGCCAGCAGCTCCTATGGGTGGGGAGACACTGAAGCTTTCTTT
TRBV7-2	15	-	-	TRBJ2-5	CASSLEQTGQETQYF	TGTGCCAGCAGCTTAGAGCAAACTGGTCAAGAGACCCAGTACTTC
TRBV7-6	15	-	-	TRBJ1-4	CASGGWSPGDEKLFF	TGTGCCAGCGGCGGTTGGTCGCCGGGGGATGAAAAACTGTTTTTT
TRBV5-1	14	-	-	TRBJ2-7	CASSLGVIAYEQYF	TGCGCCAGCAGCTTGGGCGTCATAGCCTACGAGCAGTACTTC
TRBV6-5	15	once	-	TRBJ1-6	CASSYSGGVSSPLHF	TGTGCCAGCAGTTACTCTGGGGGCGTGAGTTCACCCCTCCACTTT
TRBV4-1	14	-	TRBD1	TRBJ1-5	CASSQDRGLQPQHF	TGCGCCAGCAGCCAAGACAGGGGGCTTCAGCCCCAGCATTTT
TRBV6-5	14	-	-	TRBJ2-7	CASSYSRAAYEQYF	TGTGCCAGCAGTTACAGCAGGGCCGCCTACGAGCAGTACTTC
TRBV7-9	15	-	TRBD2	TRBJ2-5	CASSLGASGIETQYF	TGTGCCAGCAGCTTAGGGGCTAGCGGGATAGAGACCCAGTACTTC
TRBV6-5	13	-	-	TRBJ1-2	CASSQTVVYGYTF	TGTGCCAGCAGCCAAACAGTGGTCTATGGCTACACCTTC
TRBV4-2	14	-	-	TRBJ1-2	CASSQGRDTYGYTF	TGTGCCAGCAGCCAGGGCCGGGACACCTATGGCTACACCTTC
TRBV28	16	-	TRBD2	TRBJ2-1	CASSPYGLAGDNEQFF	TGTGCCAGCAGTCCGTACGGACTAGCGGGAGATAATGAGCAGTTCTTC
TRBV6-5	13	-	TRBD1	TRBJ2-7	CASRRDRDYEQYF	TGTGCCAGCAGAAGGGACAGGGACTACGAGCAGTACTTC
TRBV7-9	15	-	TRBD2	TRBJ2-1	CASSLGVAGVHEQFF	TGTGCCAGCAGCTTAGGGGTAGCGGGAGTGCATGAGCAGTTCTTC
TRBV6-6	14	-	-	TRBJ1-4	CASSPQVSNEKLFF	TGTGCCAGCAGCCCACAGGTATCTAATGAAAAACTGTTTTTT
TRBV6-5	14	-	-	TRBJ1-1	CASSYSTANTEAFF	TGTGCCAGCAGTTACTCGACAGCGAACACTGAAGCTTTCTTT
TRBV7-2	12	few	-	TRBJ2-3	CASSLEVGAQYF	TGTGCCAGCAGCTTAGAGGTGGGCGCGCAGTATTTT
TRBV5-6	15	few	-	TRBJ1-6	CASSLAGGLNSPLHF	TGTGCCAGCAGCCTGGCCGGGGGATTAAATTCACCCCTCCACTTT
TRBV19	13	-	-	TRBJ2-7	CASSMSGDYEQYF	TGTGCCAGTAGTATGTCAGGGGACTACGAGCAGTACTTC
TRBV5-1	13	medium-sized	-	TRBJ2-1	CASSLVTDNEQFF	TGCGCCAGCAGCTTGGTCACTGACAATGAGCAGTTCTTC
TRBV18	12	-	-	TRBJ2-5	CASSPAGETQYF	TGTGCCAGCTCACCAGCGGGAGAGACCCAGTACTTC
TRBV7-9	14	-	-	TRBJ1-1	CASSLSRGGTEAFF	TGTGCCAGCAGCCTCAGCAGGGGTGGCACTGAAGCTTTCTTT
TRBV7-2	14	-	-	TRBJ2-1	CASSLWAQANEQFF	TGTGCCAGCAGCCTATGGGCCCAGGCCAATGAGCAGTTCTTC
TRBV10-3	16	-	-	TRBJ2-7	CAISESAARAVFGQYF	TGTGCCATCAGTGAGTCGGCGGCTAGAGCGGTGTTTGGGCAGTACTTC
TRBV2	13	-	-	TRBJ2-7	CASSTGTSYEQYF	TGTGCCAGCAGCACCGGGACAAGCTACGAGCAGTACTTC
TRBV2	16	-	TRBD1	TRBJ1-1	CASSDSPHRGWTEAFF	TGTGCCAGCAGTGATAGCCCGCACAGGGGGTGGACTGAAGCTTTCTTT
TRBV27	16	few	TRBD1	TRBJ2-7	CASSPGQGLSSYEQYF	TGTGCCAGCAGCCCGGGACAGGGATTAAGCTCCTACGAGCAGTACTTC
TRBV5-6	13	-	-	TRBJ1-2	CASSPGRAYGYTF	TGTGCCAGCAGCCCCGGCAGGGCCTATGGCTACACCTTC
TRBV19	11	-	-	TRBJ2-5	CASMEGGTQYF	TGTGCCAGTATGGAAGGAGGGACCCAGTACTTC
TRBV2	15	-	-	TRBJ1-2	CARTHRQGRNYGYTF	TGTGCCAGAACCCACCGGCAGGGAAGAAACTATGGCTACACCTTC
TRBV2	15	few	-	TRBJ1-1	CASIREQGWNTEAFF	TGTGCCAGCATAAGGGAGCAAGGGTGGAACACTGAAGCTTTCTTT
TRBV13	14	-	-	TRBJ2-7	CATFPRGLGYEQYF	TGTGCCACCTTCCCTAGGGGCCTAGGCTACGAGCAGTACTTC
TRBV30	13	-	-	TRBJ1-1	CAWSVALNTEAFF	TGTGCCTGGAGTGTCGCGTTGAACACTGAAGCTTTCTTT
TRBV27	13	-	TRBD1	TRBJ1-1	CASRRQGLTEAFF	TGTGCCAGCAGGAGACAGGGTCTCACTGAAGCTTTCTTT
TRBV27	16	-	TRBD1	TRBJ1-2	CASNSRQGADRYGYTF	TGTGCCAGCAATTCCCGACAGGGGGCGGATCGGTATGGCTACACCTTC
TRBV4-2	15	-	-	TRBJ2-7	CASSQVWQGIYEQYF	TGTGCCAGCAGCCAAGTCTGGCAGGGAATCTACGAGCAGTACTTC
TRBV4-1	17	few	TRBD2	TRBJ2-1	CASSQDSAGLVYNEQFF	TGCGCCAGCAGCCAAGATTCAGCGGGGCTGGTCTACAATGAGCAGTTCTTC